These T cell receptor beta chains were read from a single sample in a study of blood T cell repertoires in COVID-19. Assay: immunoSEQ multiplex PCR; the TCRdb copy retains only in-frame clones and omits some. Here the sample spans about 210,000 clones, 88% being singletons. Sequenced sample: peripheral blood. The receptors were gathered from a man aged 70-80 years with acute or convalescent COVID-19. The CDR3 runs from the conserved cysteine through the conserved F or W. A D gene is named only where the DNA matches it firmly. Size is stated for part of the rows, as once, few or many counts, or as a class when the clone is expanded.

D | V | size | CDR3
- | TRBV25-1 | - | CASSGQGNQPQHF
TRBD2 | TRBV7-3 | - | CASSSRLAGGTGANVLTF
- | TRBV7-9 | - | CASTIIQETQYF
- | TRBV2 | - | CASSDTEGYTF
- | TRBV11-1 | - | CASSSRTEGNEQFF
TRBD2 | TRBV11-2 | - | CASSLVATSGTYNEQFF
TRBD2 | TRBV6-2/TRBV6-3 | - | CASSYWLTSGKSYNEQFF
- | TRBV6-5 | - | CATTQANTEAFF
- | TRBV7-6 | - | CASSLDTSMYGYTF
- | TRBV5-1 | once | CASSSNREQQYF
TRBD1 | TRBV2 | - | CASRMTGGRETQYF
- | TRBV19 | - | CASSPFGRGNNQPQHF
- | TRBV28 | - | CATIPQGERHTEAFF
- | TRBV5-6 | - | CASSLGRVGSEAFF
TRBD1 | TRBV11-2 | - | CASSPTGAEQYF
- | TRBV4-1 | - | CASSQVWEGTEAFF
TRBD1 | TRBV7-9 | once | CASSLGQGSINSPLHF
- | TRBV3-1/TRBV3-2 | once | CASSPLAARGTQYF
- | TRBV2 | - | CASSDDSRRINEQFF
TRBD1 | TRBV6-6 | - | CASSLRTGAGLYQPQHF
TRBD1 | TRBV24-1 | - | CATSDGQGTAEAFF
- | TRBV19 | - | CASSSRRSSYEQYF
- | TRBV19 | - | CASKPDRNQETQYF
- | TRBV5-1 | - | CASSFGSGTGELFF
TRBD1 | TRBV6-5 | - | CASSLQGTGGPEAFF
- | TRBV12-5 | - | CASGLGVTGELFF
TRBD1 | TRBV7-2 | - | CASSRGQGFVKQYF
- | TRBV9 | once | CASSVALLSEAFF
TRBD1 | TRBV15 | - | CATSRGQGNQETQYF
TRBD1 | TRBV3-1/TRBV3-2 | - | CASSYQSGTGHSPLHF
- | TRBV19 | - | CASSFRRNTEAFF
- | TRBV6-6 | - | CASRQTSTLSGNTIYF
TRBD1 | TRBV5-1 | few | CASSLFGQGNVAFF
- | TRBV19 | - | CASSIVIHSRQPQHF
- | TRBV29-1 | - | CSVDRHGNTEAFF
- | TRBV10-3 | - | CAISESGSFGYEQYF
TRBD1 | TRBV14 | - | CASSQDRDRGAYGYTF
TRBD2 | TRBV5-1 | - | CASSLGTSGRAEQFF
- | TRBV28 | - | CASSTGQNYGYTF
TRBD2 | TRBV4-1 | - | CASSQETSEETQYF
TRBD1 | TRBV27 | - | CASSLVQGGRAEAFF
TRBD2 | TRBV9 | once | CASSVSSGRGTTQYF
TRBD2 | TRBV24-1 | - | CATSDPGLAYDNEQFF
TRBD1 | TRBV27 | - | CASRTGGTGNTIYF
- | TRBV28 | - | CASSFSPWTIDYEQYF
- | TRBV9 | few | CASSGSPGDEQFF
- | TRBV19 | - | CASSIGRVGNQPQHF
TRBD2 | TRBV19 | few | CASSRTSGSFMDEQFF
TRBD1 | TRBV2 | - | CASSAPGLRGRTEAFF
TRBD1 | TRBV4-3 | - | CASSQDNTRAGGFHEQFF